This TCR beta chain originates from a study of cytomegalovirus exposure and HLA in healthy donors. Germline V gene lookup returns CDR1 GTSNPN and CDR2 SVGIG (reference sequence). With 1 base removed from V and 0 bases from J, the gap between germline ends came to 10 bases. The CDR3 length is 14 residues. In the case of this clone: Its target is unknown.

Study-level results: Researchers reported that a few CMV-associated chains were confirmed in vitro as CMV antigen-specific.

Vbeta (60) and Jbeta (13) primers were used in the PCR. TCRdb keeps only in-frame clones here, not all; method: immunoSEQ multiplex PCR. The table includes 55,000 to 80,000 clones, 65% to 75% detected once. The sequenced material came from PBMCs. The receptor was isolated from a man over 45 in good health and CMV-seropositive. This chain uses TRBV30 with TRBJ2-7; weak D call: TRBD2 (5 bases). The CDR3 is CAWSAGMLSYEQYF. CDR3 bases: TGTGCCTGGAGTGCGGGGATGCTCTCCTACGAGCAGTACTTC.